The entry below describes one TCR beta chain. Its target is unknown. This sample stems from a study of tumor-infiltrating lymphocytes in primary liver carcinoma. Points from the study as a whole: For tumor-adjacent and tumor-blood pairs, overlap was less than that seen for tumor region pairs. Tumors carried a top-250-clone fraction significantly exceeding that of blood (p = 0.039).

Co-extracted RNA and DNA came from 20-30 mg of unsorted bulk tissue. Surgical resection was the treatment these patients received for primary liver carcinoma. Those patients suffered from chronic HBV infection and were treatment-naive. A primer matching the constant region was used to make TCR beta cDNA from approximately 520 ng of total RNA. Employing slightly modified ARM-PCR, three nested multiplex PCR rounds were run, and these gave rise to the TCR beta libraries. With TRBV1-TRBV30 forward primers and a C-beta reverse primer, the first two PCR rounds were run for 10 to 11 cycles each. TCRdb itself ran the multiplex PCR reads through MiXCR, one entry per CDR3 protein. The repertoire has 40,000 to 60,000 distinct CDR3 sequences, over 65% of them found once; the top ten carry less than 30%. V dropped 3 bases and J dropped 5 bases, with 18 bases sitting between them. Germline V gene lookup returns CDR1 SGHAT and CDR2 FQNNGV. The CDR3 consists of 16 residues.

This sequence originates from a man between 35 and 55 years old with primary liver carcinoma and hepatitis B virus infection. The material sequenced was liver tumor tissue from sampling region 5. Subset defined: tumor region T5, tumor centre. The chain employs TRBV11-2 and TRBJ2-3; possible D gene TRBD2, 6 bases. CDR3 region: CASSFQTGRRQDTQYF. The DNA for the CDR3 is TGTGCCAGCAGCTTCCAAACTGGGAGGCGTCAAGATACGCAGTATTTT.